What follows describes a single T cell receptor beta chain. Its antigen is not identified. Other DNA sequences in this specimen translate into the identical CDR3. This sample was taken from a study of cytomegalovirus exposure and HLA in healthy donors. Researchers ran the PCR with 60 Vbeta and 13 Jbeta primers. Method: immunoSEQ multiplex PCR; TCRdb's copy keeps in-frame clones and lacks some. The profile shows around 170,000 clones, over 75% of them singletons. Study results and caveats: Some V segments could not be told apart, so they were left out, TRBV6-2 and TRBV6-3 among them.

The germline CDR1 and CDR2 sequences are LNHNV and YYDKDF (reference sequence). This CDR3 comprises 13 residues. V lost 0 bases, J lost 8 bases, and 10 bases lay in between. This chain joins TRBV15 and TRBJ1-1, with TRBD1 as a possible D gene (6 bases). Sequencing input: PBMCs. This clonotype was obtained from a man aged 40-49 years in good health and CMV-seropositive. The CDR3 is CATSRDRGWEAFF. CDR3 in DNA: TGTGCCACCAGCAGAGACAGGGGCTGGGAAGCTTTCTTT.